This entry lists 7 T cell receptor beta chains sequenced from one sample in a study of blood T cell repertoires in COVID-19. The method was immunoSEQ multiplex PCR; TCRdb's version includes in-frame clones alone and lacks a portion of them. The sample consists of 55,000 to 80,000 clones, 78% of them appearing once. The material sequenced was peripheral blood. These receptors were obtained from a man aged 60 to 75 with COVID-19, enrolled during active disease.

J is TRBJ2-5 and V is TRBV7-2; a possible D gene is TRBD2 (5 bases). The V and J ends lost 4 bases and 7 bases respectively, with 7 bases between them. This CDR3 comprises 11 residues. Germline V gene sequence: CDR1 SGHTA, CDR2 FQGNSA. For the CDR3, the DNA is TGTGCCAGCAGCTCCGGACTGACCCAGTACTTC. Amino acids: CASSSGLTQYF.

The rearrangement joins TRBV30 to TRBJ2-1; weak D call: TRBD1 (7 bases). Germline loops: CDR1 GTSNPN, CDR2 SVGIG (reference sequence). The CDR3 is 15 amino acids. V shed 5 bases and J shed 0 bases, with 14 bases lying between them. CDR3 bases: TGTGCCTGGGACTCAGGGGGGAGCTCCTACAATGAGCAGTTCTTC. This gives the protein CAWDSGGSSYNEQFF. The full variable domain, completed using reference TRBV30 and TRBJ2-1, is SQTIHQWPATLVQPVGSPLSLECTVEGTSNPNLYWYRQAAGRGLQLLFYSVGIGQISSEVPQNLSASRPQDRQFILSSKKLLLSDSGFYLCAWDSGGSSYNEQFFGPGTRLTVL.

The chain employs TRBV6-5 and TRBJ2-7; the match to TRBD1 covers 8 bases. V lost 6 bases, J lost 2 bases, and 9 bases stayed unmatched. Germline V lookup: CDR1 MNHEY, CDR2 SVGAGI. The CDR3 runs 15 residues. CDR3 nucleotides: TGTGCCAGCAGGAGGATAGGGACAGGAACCTACGAGCAGTACTTC. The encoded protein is CASRRIGTGTYEQYF.

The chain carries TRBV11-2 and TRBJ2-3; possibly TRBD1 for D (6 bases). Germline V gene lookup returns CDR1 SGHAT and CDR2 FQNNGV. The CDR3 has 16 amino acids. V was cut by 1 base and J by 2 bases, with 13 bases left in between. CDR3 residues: CASSLAPPGATDTQYF. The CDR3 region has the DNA TGTGCCAGCAGCTTAGCCCCGCCAGGGGCCACAGATACGCAGTATTTT.

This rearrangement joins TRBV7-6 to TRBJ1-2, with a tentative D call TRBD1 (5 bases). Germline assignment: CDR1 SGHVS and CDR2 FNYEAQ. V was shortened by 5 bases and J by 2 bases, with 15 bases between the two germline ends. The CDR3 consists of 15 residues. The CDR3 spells CASSPYSGNNYGYTF. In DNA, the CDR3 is TGTGCCAGCAGCCCCTATTCAGGGAACAACTATGGCTACACCTTC. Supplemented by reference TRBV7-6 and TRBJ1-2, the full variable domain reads GAGVSQSPRYKVTKRGQDVALRCDPISGHVSLYWYRQALGQGPEFLTYFNYEAQQDKSGLPNDRFSAERPEGSISTLTIQRTEQRDSAMYRCASSPYSGNNYGYTFGSGTRLTVV.

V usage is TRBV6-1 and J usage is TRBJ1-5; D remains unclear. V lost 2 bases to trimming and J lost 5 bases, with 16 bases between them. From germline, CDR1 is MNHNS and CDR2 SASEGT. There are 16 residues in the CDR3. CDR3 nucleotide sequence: TGTGCCAGCAGTGAACCTTTGGGGAGGGCGGATCAGCCCCAGCATTTT. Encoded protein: CASSEPLGRADQPQHF.

CDR3 DNA: TGTGCCAGCAGCGTAGCAGGGGTCTCTGGAAACACCATATATTTT. Translation: CASSVAGVSGNTIYF. The rearrangement joins TRBV9 to TRBJ1-3; D may be TRBD1 (6 bases). The germline V gene has CDR1 SGDLS and CDR2 YYNGEE. This CDR3 is built from 15 residues. V gave up 0 bases and J gave up 0 bases, with 7 bases separating them.